The clone carrying this T cell receptor beta chain has a count of ten or more. The antigen is unknown. TCRdb reprocessed the RACE reads via MiXCR and lists one record per CDR3 protein. The top ten hold under 4% of the sample, which has 75,000 to 95,000 distinct CDR3 sequences, around 11% seen once. V was trimmed by 8 bases and J by 1 base, leaving 11 bases between them. The CDR3 consists of 13 residues. Time point here: patch test 1, 2 weeks after DPC sensitization. Noted treatment: therapeutic diphenylcyclopropenone sensitization with weekly scalp DPC. Participating donors were patients with alopecia, aged 18 to 70 years, considered appropriate candidates for DPC. The source of the sample is a study of human T cells and chemical hapten exposure. About the study: An area of 2 cm by about 2.2 cm on upper inner arm skin received 2% DPC for sensitization.

Study conclusions and caveats: Because all patients had alopecia, their immune responses might differ from healthy ones.

The rearrangement links TRBV12-3 or TRBV12-4 to TRBJ1-1; no clear D gene. The receptor's source is a woman aged 60-75 years with alopecia areata. Some clones in this sample may be carry-over from other donors' samples. The material was whole blood, obtained in connection with sensitization to the hapten diphenylcyclopropenone (DPC). The CDR3 sequence: CASVFPGNTEAFF. The CDR3 region has the DNA TGTGCCAGCGTATTCCCGGGGAACACTGAAGCTTTCTTT.